The rows below give T cell receptor beta chains drawn from one sample of a study of graft-versus-host responses after intestinal transplantation. Their antigen targets remain unknown. Only in-frame clones appear in the TCRdb table, and some are missing; sequencing was by immunoSEQ multiplex PCR. This sample has tens of thousands of clones, with just over 90% found just once. The input for sequencing was unstimulated CD8+ T cells sorted from spleen or lymph node cells, taken before intestinal transplant. These receptors came from a human donor who received an intestinal transplant. CDR3s include the opening cysteine and the closing phenylalanine or tryptophan. D genes are given only for firm matches. Expanded clones are given a class, and other clones once, few, many or no size at all.

TRBV9	.	.	TRBJ1-1	CASSSQGNTEAFF	TGTGCCAGCAGCTCACAGGGGAACACTGAAGCTTTCTTT
TRBV6-1	.	TRBD2	TRBJ2-1	CASSEKRGGSSYNEQFF	TGTGCCAGCAGTGAAAAGCGGGGGGGAAGCTCCTACAATGAGCAGTTCTTC
TRBV7-9	once	TRBD1	TRBJ1-1	CASSLAQGRSTEAFF	TGTGCCAGCAGCTTGGCACAGGGGAGAAGTACTGAAGCTTTCTTT
TRBV30	.	.	TRBJ1-1	CAWIRQRGMNTEAFF	TGTGCCTGGATACGACAAAGAGGGATGAACACTGAAGCTTTCTTT
TRBV7-9	.	.	TRBJ2-7	CASSPVRGGDEQYF	TGTGCCAGCAGCCCTGTAAGGGGAGGCGACGAGCAGTACTTC
TRBV19	.	TRBD1	TRBJ1-1	CASTLQGGNTEAFF	TGTGCCAGTACTTTACAGGGGGGGAACACTGAAGCTTTCTTT
TRBV7-9	.	TRBD2	TRBJ2-7	CASSLVSVSGVPGSYEQYF	TGTGCCAGCAGCTTAGTGTCGGTTAGCGGGGTGCCGGGGTCCTACGAGCAGTACTTC
TRBV9	.	TRBD2	TRBJ2-7	CASSVSAGGLEQYF	TGTGCCAGCAGCGTATCGGCGGGGGGGCTAGAGCAGTACTTC
TRBV21-1	.	.	TRBJ1-5	CASRPTGGQPQHF	TGTGCCAGCAGACCTACAGGGGGTCAGCCCCAGCATTTT
TRBV13	.	TRBD1	TRBJ1-4	CASSFRQGGALTNEKLFF	TGTGCCAGCAGCTTCCGACAGGGGGGGGCACTAACTAATGAAAAACTGTTTTTT
TRBV27	.	.	TRBJ1-1	CASSLSGGITEAFF	TGTGCCAGCAGTTTATCGGGGGGGATCACTGAAGCTTTCTTT
TRBV7-6	.	.	TRBJ1-1	CASSLDLFAGEAFF	TGTGCCAGCAGCTTAGACCTATTTGCAGGTGAAGCTTTCTTT
TRBV7-6	.	TRBD1	TRBJ2-7	CASSSSQGVSYEQYF	TGTGCCAGCAGCTCGTCACAGGGGGTCTCCTACGAGCAGTACTTC
TRBV7-9	.	.	TRBJ2-5	CASSLAPGELYQETQYF	TGTGCCAGCAGCTTAGCTCCCGGGGAGTTGTACCAAGAGACCCAGTACTTC
TRBV19	.	TRBD1	TRBJ1-5	CASSWDSRNQPQHF	TGTGCCAGTAGTTGGGACAGCCGGAATCAGCCCCAGCATTTT
TRBV25-1	.	.	TRBJ1-3	CASSDLQVPGAAGNTIYF	TGTGCCAGCAGTGATCTTCAGGTTCCAGGCGCCGCGGGAAACACCATATATTTT
TRBV15	.	.	TRBJ2-1	CATSRVSNEQFF	TGTGCCACCAGCAGAGTATCTAATGAGCAGTTCTTC
TRBV18	.	TRBD1	TRBJ2-5	CASSHGQGQETQYF	TGTGCCAGCTCCCATGGACAGGGACAAGAGACCCAGTACTTC
TRBV7-8	.	.	TRBJ2-7	CASSLGGQTYEQYF	TGTGCCAGCAGCTTAGGCGGACAGACCTACGAGCAGTACTTC
TRBV30	.	TRBD1	TRBJ2-1	CAFWTGVNEQFF	TGTGCCTTTTGGACAGGGGTCAATGAGCAGTTCTTC
TRBV4-3	.	.	TRBJ2-7	CASSQGVRGARRYEQYF	TGCGCCAGCAGCCAAGGAGTCAGGGGGGCACGACGCTACGAGCAGTACTTC
TRBV27	once	.	TRBJ2-3	CASSGRGFGGTDTQYF	TGTGCCAGCAGTGGGAGGGGGTTTGGAGGCACAGATACGCAGTATTTT